This T cell receptor beta chain is drawn from a study of cytomegalovirus exposure and HLA in healthy donors. Overall study: Earlier results showed approximately 120 million unique TCR beta sequences derived from roughly 200 million T cells. Findings and caveats of the study: Immune exposure was documented only through CMV serostatus. According to the study, roughly 160 TCR beta chains were cytomegalovirus-associated.

60 Vbeta and 13 Jbeta primers were used in PCR. Libraries were prepared by immunoSEQ multiplex PCR; TCRdb keeps only in-frame clonotypes and omits some of them. This repertoire shows roughly 120,000 clones, approximately 70% found once; its top ten account for around 8.2%. Every donor was a healthy person donating bone marrow. Notes on this clone: The antigen remains unidentified.

This receptor was obtained from a man aged 30-40 years in good health and CMV-seropositive. Sequenced material: PBMCs.

CDR3 sequence reads: CASSISGISYGYTF. The CDR3 DNA reads as TGTGCCAGTAGTATTTCGGGGATTTCCTATGGCTACACCTTC. The V call is TRBV19, the J call TRBJ1-2; D remains unclear. The CDR3 sequence is 14 residues long. V was trimmed by 3 bases and J by 4 bases, leaving 12 bases between them. The germline V gene encodes CDR1 LNHDA and CDR2 SQIVND (reference sequence).